This is a list of T cell receptor beta chains from one sample in a study of preoperative IRX-2 immunotherapy in early breast cancer. Only in-frame clones appear in the TCRdb table, and some are missing; sequencing was by immunoSEQ multiplex PCR. The profile shows around 57,000 clones, around 94% of them singletons. The sample was gathered from a patient treated with IRX-2 immunotherapy. The source is a human donor with breast cancer. The CDR3 runs from the conserved cysteine through the conserved F or W. A D gene is named only where the DNA matches it firmly. Size is stated for part of the rows, as once, few or many counts, or as a class when the clone is expanded.

abundance	v_gene	j_gene	d_gene	CDR3nt	CDR3aa
-	TRBV2	TRBJ1-2	-	TGTGCCAGCAGTGAACTAGCAGGGTCAACTATATATGGCTACACCTTC	CASSELAGSTIYGYTF
once	TRBV10-3	TRBJ2-7	TRBD2	TGTGCCATCTCGGGGGGATACGAGCAGTACTTC	CAISGGYEQYF
-	TRBV2	TRBJ2-5	TRBD2	TGTGCCAGCAAGCGCACTAGCGGGAGGTGGATGCAAGAGACCCAGTACTTC	CASKRTSGRWMQETQYF
-	TRBV6-1	TRBJ2-7	TRBD1	TGTGCCAGCAGGACAGGGTACGAGCAGTACTTC	CASRTGYEQYF
-	TRBV21-1	TRBJ1-1	-	TGTGCCAGCAGCAAGGGACAGCACACTGAAGCTTTCTTT	CASSKGQHTEAFF
-	TRBV19	TRBJ1-2	-	TGTGCCAGTAGTATAGTGGCAGGGGATGGCTACACCTTC	CASSIVAGDGYTF
once	TRBV5-1	TRBJ1-2	-	TGCGCCAGCAGCTTGGGCGACCTTGGCTACACCTTC	CASSLGDLGYTF
-	TRBV9	TRBJ2-5	-	TGTGCCAGCAGCGGCGACGGGCCCCAGTACTTC	CASSGDGPQYF
-	TRBV10-3	TRBJ1-1	-	TGTGCCATCAGTGAGTCTTTTCAGGCAGAAGCTTTCTTT	CAISESFQAEAFF
once	TRBV7-9	TRBJ1-1	-	TGTGCCGGCGGGACGGGGCGCCCGGCTTTCTTT	CAGGTGRPAFF
once	TRBV7-7	TRBJ2-5	-	TGTGCCAGCAGCCCAACCGGGACGGCTTTAGAGACCCAGTACTTC	CASSPTGTALETQYF
-	TRBV18	TRBJ1-1	TRBD1	TGTGCCAGCTCACCGGGGACAGGGATGAACACTGAAGCTTTCTTT	CASSPGTGMNTEAFF
few	TRBV4-1	TRBJ2-1	-	TGCGCCAGCAGCCAAGTCCAGCGTGGGAATGAGCAGTTCTTC	CASSQVQRGNEQFF
-	TRBV30	TRBJ1-5	-	TGTGCCTGGAGTCCCCCTACAGGCTACAATCAGCCCCAGCATTTT	CAWSPPTGYNQPQHF
-	TRBV28	TRBJ1-1	-	TGTGCCAGCAGTTTTCGGGTTCCGAGCACTGAAGCTTTCTTT	CASSFRVPSTEAFF
-	TRBV18	TRBJ1-1	TRBD1	TGTGCCAGCTCACCCCCCGACAGGGAAGGGGGGAACACTGAAGCTTTCTTT	CASSPPDREGGNTEAFF
-	TRBV29-1	TRBJ1-1	-	TGCAGCGTTGAAGACAGCGTGAACACTGAAGCTTTCTTT	CSVEDSVNTEAFF
-	TRBV19	TRBJ2-5	-	TGTGCCAGTAGTTCCCAGTTCCGCGAGACCCAGTACTTC	CASSSQFRETQYF
-	TRBV5-6	TRBJ2-3	-	TGTGCCAGCAGCTCCTCTACGAAGCGGCTATTCACAGATACGCAGTATTTT	CASSSSTKRLFTDTQYF
-	TRBV11-2	TRBJ2-3	-	TGTGCCAGCAGCTTACGGGGTGTCACAGATACGCAGTATTTT	CASSLRGVTDTQYF
-	TRBV7-9	TRBJ1-2	-	TGTGCCAGCAGCTACCCTGGGGGCCACGACCTCTTAAACTATGGCTACACCTTC	CASSYPGGHDLLNYGYTF
once	TRBV7-3	TRBJ1-1	-	TGTGCCAGCAGCTCGAGTCAGGGGAACACTGAAGCTTTCTTT	CASSSSQGNTEAFF
once	TRBV28	TRBJ2-5	-	TGTGCCAGCAGCCGCCGAGAAGGGACATCGGTGGAGACCCAGTACTTC	CASSRREGTSVETQYF
-	TRBV10-3	TRBJ1-1	-	TGTGCCATCAGTGTACAGAAATATAACACTGAAGCTTTCTTT	CAISVQKYNTEAFF
-	TRBV7-2	TRBJ1-1	-	TGTGCCAGCAGCCCCCTCAACCGGGAAGCTTTCTTT	CASSPLNREAFF
once	TRBV5-5	TRBJ2-7	-	TGTGCCAGCAGCTTGTTCCAGGGTGGGGGCTACGAGCAGTACTTC	CASSLFQGGGYEQYF
-	TRBV11-1	TRBJ1-2	TRBD1	TGTGCCAGCAGCGGTGGGACAGGGCGGCACTATGGCTACACCTTC	CASSGGTGRHYGYTF
-	TRBV30	TRBJ2-7	-	TGTGCCTGGACTCCTGGCGGCTACGAGCAGTACTTC	CAWTPGGYEQYF
-	TRBV15	TRBJ1-4	-	TGTGCCACCAGCACATGGGACGGGGCAACTAATGAAAAACTGTTTTTT	CATSTWDGATNEKLFF
-	TRBV2	TRBJ1-2	-	TGTGCCAGCAGTGACGCTTCAAGGCAGTATGGCTACACCTTC	CASSDASRQYGYTF
-	TRBV6-6	TRBJ2-3	-	TGTGCCAGCAGTTACTCGTCAAATACGCAGTATTTT	CASSYSSNTQYF
-	TRBV7-9	TRBJ2-7	-	TGTGCCAGCAGCGCAGGTATCTCCTACGAGCAGTACTTC	CASSAGISYEQYF
-	TRBV28	TRBJ1-5	-	TGTGCCAGCAGCCAAGGGGGGCAGAATCAGCCCCAGCATTTT	CASSQGGQNQPQHF
-	TRBV30	TRBJ1-4	TRBD1	TGTGCCTGGAGTCCGACAGGGAGATATGAAAAACTGTTTTTT	CAWSPTGRYEKLFF
-	TRBV6-5	TRBJ1-5	TRBD1	TGTGCCAGCAGTCGGACAGGGGTGCAGCCCCAGCATTTT	CASSRTGVQPQHF
-	TRBV7-2	TRBJ2-7	-	TGTGCCAGCAGCTTGGGCCGTGGGGCCTACGAGCAGTACTTC	CASSLGRGAYEQYF
-	TRBV7-6	TRBJ2-7	-	TGTGCCAGCAGCTTAGGACAGTTCTCCTACGAGCAGTACTTC	CASSLGQFSYEQYF
-	TRBV4-2	TRBJ2-6	-	TGTGCCAGCAGCCCCTTGGGGAGCTCTGGGGCCAACGTCCTGACTTTC	CASSPLGSSGANVLTF
-	TRBV18	TRBJ2-7	TRBD2	TGTGCCAGCTCACCCTTTAGCGGGGGGGCTTACGAGCAGTACTTC	CASSPFSGGAYEQYF
-	TRBV5-1	TRBJ2-2	-	TGCGCCAGCAGCTTGGGGCAGGCTTACACCGGGGAGCTGTTTTTT	CASSLGQAYTGELFF
once	TRBV19	TRBJ2-3	TRBD2	TGTGCCAGCACCAGCGGGGGCCGGGATACGCAGTATTTT	CASTSGGRDTQYF
-	TRBV30	TRBJ2-1	TRBD2	TGTGCCTGGAGTGTACTACAGGGACTAGCGGAGCGGGGGTACAATGAGCAGTTCTTC	CAWSVLQGLAERGYNEQFF
-	TRBV4-1	TRBJ2-7	TRBD2	TGCGCCAGCAGCCAACACTCTAGCGGGTCGAGGTACTACGAGCAGTACTTC	CASSQHSSGSRYYEQYF
-	TRBV10-3	TRBJ2-3	TRBD2	TGTGCCATCAGTGAGACTAGCGGGGATACAGATACGCAGTATTTT	CAISETSGDTDTQYF
-	TRBV11-2	TRBJ1-4	-	TGTGCCAGCAGCTTAGATGTTACGGGCGGGGAAAAACTGTTTTTT	CASSLDVTGGEKLFF
-	TRBV10-3	TRBJ2-7	-	TGTGCCATCAGTGACAGGCCAGACGACGAGCAGTACTTC	CAISDRPDDEQYF
-	TRBV11-3	TRBJ2-1	TRBD2	TGTGCCAGCAGCCTCAGGGCCCTTGGCAGAGCGGGAGGGTTCCATGAGCAGTTCTTC	CASSLRALGRAGGFHEQFF
-	TRBV6-5	TRBJ1-1	-	TGTGCCAGCAGTTACCCCGGACGGCTTGAAGCTTTCTTT	CASSYPGRLEAFF
-	TRBV29-1	TRBJ2-1	-	TGCAGCGCCGGTTGGCTCGACAATGAGCAGTTCTTC	CSAGWLDNEQFF
-	TRBV27	TRBJ2-6	-	TGTGCCAGCAGTTTTCGGGGGGCCAACGTCCTGACTTTC	CASSFRGANVLTF
once	TRBV6-5	TRBJ2-1	-	TGTGCCAGCAGTTACTGGGGTGTGAACGGGATAGGTGAGCAGTTCTTC	CASSYWGVNGIGEQFF